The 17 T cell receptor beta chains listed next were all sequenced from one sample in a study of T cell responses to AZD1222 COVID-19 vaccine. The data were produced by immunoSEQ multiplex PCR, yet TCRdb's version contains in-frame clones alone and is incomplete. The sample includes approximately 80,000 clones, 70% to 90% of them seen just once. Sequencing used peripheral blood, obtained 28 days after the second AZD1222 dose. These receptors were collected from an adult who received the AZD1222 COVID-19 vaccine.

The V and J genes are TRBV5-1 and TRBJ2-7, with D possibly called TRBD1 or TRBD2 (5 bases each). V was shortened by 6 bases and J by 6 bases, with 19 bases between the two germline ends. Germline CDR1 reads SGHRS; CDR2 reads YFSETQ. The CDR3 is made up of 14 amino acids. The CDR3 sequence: CASKLGEATGEQYF. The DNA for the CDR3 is TGCGCCAGCAAGCTGGGGGAAGCTACTGGCGAGCAGTACTTC.

This chain's CDR3 is CASSMASGGVRVSRVNEQFF. DNA of the CDR3: TGTGCCAGTAGTATGGCTAGCGGGGGGGTCCGGGTAAGCCGGGTGAATGAGCAGTTCTTC. The J gene is TRBJ2-1, the V gene TRBV19, with TRBD2 matching over 12 bases. The length of the CDR3 is 20 residues. Losses at the gene ends were 3 bases for V and 7 bases for J; bases not matched to a gene: 19. CDR1 LNHDA and CDR2 SQIVND come from the germline V gene (reference sequence).

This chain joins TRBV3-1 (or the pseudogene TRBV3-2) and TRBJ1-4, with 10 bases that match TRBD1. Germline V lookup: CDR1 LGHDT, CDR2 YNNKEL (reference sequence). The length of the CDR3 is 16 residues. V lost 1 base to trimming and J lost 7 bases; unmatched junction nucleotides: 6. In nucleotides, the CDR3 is TGTGCCAGCAGCCAAGGCGACAGGGGGCTATTTGAAAAACTGTTTTTT. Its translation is CASSQGDRGLFEKLFF.

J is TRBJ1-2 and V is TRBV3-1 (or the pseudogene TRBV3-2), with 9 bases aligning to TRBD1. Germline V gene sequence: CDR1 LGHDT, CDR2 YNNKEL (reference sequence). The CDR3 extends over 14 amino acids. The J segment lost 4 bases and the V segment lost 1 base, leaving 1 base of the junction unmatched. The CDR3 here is CASSQGQGGYGYTF. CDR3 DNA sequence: TGTGCCAGCAGCCAAGGACAGGGGGGCTATGGCTACACCTTC.

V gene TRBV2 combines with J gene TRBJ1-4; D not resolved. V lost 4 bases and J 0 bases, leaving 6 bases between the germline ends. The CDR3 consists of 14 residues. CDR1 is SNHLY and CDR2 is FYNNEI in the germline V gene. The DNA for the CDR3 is TGTGCCAGCAGTGTCCAAGCAACTAATGAAAAACTGTTTTTT. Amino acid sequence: CASSVQATNEKLFF.

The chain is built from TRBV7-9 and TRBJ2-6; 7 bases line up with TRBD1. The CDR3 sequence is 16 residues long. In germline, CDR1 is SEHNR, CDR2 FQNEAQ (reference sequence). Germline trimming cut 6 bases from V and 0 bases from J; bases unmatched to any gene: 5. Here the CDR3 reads CASSSQGISGANVLTF. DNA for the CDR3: TGTGCCAGCAGTTCACAGGGGATCTCTGGGGCCAACGTCCTGACTTTC. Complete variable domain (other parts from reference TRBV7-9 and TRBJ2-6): DTGVSQNPRHKITKRGQNVTFRCDPISEHNRLYWYRQTLGQGPEFLTYFQNEAQLEKSRLLSDRFSAERPKGSFSTLEIQRTEQGDSAMYLCASSSQGISGANVLTFGAGSRLTVL.

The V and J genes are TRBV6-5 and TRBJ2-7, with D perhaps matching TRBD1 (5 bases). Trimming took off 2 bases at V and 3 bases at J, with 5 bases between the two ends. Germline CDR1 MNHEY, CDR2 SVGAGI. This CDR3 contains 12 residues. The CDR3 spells CASSYQGYEQYF. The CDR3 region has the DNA TGTGCCAGCAGTTACCAGGGCTACGAGCAGTACTTC.

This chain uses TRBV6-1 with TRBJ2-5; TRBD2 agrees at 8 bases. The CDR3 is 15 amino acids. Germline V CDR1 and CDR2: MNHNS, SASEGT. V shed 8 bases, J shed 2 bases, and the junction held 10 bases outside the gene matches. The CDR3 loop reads CASLTGGRSQETQYF. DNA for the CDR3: TGTGCCAGCTTGACGGGGGGGCGCTCTCAAGAGACCCAGTACTTC.

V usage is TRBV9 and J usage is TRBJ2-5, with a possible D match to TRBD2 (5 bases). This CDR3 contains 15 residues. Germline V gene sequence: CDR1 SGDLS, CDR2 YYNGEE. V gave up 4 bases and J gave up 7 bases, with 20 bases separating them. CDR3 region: CASSPNPALGRTQYF. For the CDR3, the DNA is TGTGCCAGCAGCCCCAACCCAGCCCTAGGGAGGACCCAGTACTTC.

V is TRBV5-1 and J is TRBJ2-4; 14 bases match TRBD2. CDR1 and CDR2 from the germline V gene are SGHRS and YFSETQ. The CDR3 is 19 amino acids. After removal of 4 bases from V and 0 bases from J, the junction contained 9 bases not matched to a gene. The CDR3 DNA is TGCGCCAGCAGCGAAAACCCGGGACTAGCGGGGGTAGCCAAAAACATTCAGTACTTC. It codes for CASSENPGLAGVAKNIQYF.

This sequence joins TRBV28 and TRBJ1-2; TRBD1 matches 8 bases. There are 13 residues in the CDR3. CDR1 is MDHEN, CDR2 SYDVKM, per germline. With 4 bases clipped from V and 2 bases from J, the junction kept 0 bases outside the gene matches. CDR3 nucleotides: TGTGCCAGCAGTTGGGACAGGAACTATGGCTACACCTTC. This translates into CASSWDRNYGYTF.

CDR3 region: CASSPIGDSPEAFF. Written as DNA, the CDR3 is TGTGCCAGTAGTCCCATTGGCGACAGCCCTGAAGCTTTCTTT. This chain joins TRBV19 and TRBJ1-1; a weak D match, TRBD1 (5 bases). The germline V gene has CDR1 LNHDA and CDR2 SQIVND (reference sequence). The CDR3 runs to 14 residues. V shed 5 bases and J shed 6 bases, with 16 bases lying between them.

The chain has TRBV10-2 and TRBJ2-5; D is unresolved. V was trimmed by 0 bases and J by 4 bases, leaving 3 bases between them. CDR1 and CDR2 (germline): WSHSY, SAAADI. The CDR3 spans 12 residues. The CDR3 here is CASSESRETQYF. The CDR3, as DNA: TGCGCCAGCAGTGAGTCGAGAGAGACCCAGTACTTC.

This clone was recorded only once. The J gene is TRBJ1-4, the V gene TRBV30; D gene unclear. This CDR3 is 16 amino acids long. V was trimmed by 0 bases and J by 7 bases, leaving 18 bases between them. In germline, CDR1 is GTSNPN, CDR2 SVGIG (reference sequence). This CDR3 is CAWSVGNARGSEKLFF. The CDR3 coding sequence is TGTGCCTGGAGTGTAGGTAACGCCCGTGGGAGTGAAAAACTGTTTTTT.

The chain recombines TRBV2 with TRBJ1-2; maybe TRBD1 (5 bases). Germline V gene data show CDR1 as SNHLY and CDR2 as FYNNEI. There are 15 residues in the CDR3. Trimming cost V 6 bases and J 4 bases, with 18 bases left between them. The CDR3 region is CASSLPIDRLYGYTF. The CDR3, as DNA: TGTGCCAGCAGCCTACCGATCGACAGACTCTATGGCTACACCTTC.

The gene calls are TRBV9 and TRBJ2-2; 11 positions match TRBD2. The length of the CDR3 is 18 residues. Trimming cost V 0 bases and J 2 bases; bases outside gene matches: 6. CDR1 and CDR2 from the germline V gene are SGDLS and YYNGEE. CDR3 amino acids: CASSVALAGALNTGELFF. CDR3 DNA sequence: TGTGCCAGCAGCGTAGCACTAGCGGGGGCCCTTAACACCGGGGAGCTGTTTTTT.

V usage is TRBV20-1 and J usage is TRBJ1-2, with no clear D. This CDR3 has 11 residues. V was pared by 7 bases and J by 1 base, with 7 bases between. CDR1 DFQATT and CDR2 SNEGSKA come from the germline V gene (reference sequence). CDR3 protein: CSVFLNYGYTF. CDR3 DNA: TGCAGTGTTTTCCTTAACTATGGCTACACCTTC.